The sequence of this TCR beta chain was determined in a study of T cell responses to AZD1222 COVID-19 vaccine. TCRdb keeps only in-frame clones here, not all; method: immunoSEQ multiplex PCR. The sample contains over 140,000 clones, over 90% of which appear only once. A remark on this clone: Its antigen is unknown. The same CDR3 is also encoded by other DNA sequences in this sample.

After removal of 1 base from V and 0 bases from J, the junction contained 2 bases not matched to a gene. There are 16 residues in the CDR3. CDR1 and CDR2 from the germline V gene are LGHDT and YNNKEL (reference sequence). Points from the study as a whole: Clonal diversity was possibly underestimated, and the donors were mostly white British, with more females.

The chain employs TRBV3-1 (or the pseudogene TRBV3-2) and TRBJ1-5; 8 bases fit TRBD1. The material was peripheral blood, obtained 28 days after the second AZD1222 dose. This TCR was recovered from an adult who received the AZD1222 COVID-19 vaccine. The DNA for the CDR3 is TGTGCCAGCAGCCAAGGGACAGGGCGTAGCAATCAGCCCCAGCATTTT. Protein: CASSQGTGRSNQPQHF.